This T cell receptor (beta chain) was captured in a study of cytomegalovirus exposure and HLA in healthy donors. Findings and caveats of the study: In a later analysis, specific HLA alleles were associated with approximately 16,000 TCR beta sequences at a 0.05 false discovery rate.

This CDR3 is built from 14 residues. Germline V CDR1 and CDR2: SNHLY, FYNNEI. V lost 3 bases and J lost 4; bases outside the gene matches: 3. On this clone: Its antigen is not identified.

The PCR contained 60 Vbeta and 13 Jbeta primers. Repertoires were generated with immunoSEQ multiplex PCR, while TCRdb's copy carries only in-frame clones and drops some. The sample includes 150,000 to 200,000 clones, about three quarters of them seen just once. The rearrangement links TRBV2 to TRBJ1-1, with TRBD1 identical over 9 bases. The sequenced sample consisted of PBMCs. This TCR derives from a woman aged 25-40 years in good health and CMV-seropositive. The CDR3 protein is CASSDDRGGTEAFF. The CDR3 nucleotides are TGTGCCAGCAGTGACGACAGGGGGGGCACTGAAGCTTTCTTT.